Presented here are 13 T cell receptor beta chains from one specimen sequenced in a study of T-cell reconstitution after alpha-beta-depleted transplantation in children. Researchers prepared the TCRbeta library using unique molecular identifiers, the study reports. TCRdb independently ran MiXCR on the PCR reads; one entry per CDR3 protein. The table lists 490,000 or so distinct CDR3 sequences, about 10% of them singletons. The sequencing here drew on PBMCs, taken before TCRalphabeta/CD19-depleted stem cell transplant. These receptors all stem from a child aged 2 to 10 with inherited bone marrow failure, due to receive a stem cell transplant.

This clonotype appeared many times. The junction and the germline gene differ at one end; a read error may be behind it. CDR3: CASSLSGATDTQYF. CDR3 DNA: TGCGCCAGCAGTTTGTCGGGGGCGACAGATACGCAGTATTTT. The chain has TRBV27 and TRBJ2-3; possibly TRBD1 or TRBD2 for D (6 bases each). Looked up from germline, CDR1 is MNHEY and CDR2 is SMNVEV (reference sequence). This CDR3 contains 14 residues.

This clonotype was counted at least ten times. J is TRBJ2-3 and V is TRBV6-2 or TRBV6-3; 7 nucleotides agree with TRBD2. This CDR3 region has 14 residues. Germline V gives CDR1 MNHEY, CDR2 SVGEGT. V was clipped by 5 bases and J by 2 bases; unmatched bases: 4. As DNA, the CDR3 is TGTGCCAGCAGTGCCGGGACTACCACAGATACGCAGTATTTT. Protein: CASSAGTTTDTQYF.

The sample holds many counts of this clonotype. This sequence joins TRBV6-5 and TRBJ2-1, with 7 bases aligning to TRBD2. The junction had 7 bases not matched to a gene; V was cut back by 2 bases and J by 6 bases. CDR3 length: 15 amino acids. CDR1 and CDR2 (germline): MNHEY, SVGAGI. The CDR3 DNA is TGTGCCAGCAGTTACACGGCGGGAGTTTTCAATGAGCAGTTCTTC. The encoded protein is CASSYTAGVFNEQFF.

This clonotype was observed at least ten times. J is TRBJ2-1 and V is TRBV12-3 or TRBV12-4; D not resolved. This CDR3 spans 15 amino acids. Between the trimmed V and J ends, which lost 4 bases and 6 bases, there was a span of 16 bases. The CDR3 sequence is CASSSPQTPLNEQFF. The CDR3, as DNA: TGTGCCAGCAGTTCCCCCCAGACCCCCCTCAATGAGCAGTTCTTC.

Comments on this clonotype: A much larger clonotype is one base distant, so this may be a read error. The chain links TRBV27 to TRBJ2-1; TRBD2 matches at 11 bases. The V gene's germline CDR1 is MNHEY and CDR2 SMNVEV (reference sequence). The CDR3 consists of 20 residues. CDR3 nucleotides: TGTGCCAGCAGTTTTGTGGGTGGTTTGCTAGCGGGAGGTCCCTACAATGGGCAGTTCTTC. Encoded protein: CASSFVGGLLAGGPYNGQFF.

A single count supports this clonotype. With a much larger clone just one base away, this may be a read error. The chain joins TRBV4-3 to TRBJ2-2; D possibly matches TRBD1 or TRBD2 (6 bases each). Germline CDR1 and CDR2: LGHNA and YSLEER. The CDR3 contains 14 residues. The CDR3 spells CDSSQGGYTGELFF. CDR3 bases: TGCGACAGCAGCCAAGGGGGGTACACCGGGGAGCTGTTTTTT.

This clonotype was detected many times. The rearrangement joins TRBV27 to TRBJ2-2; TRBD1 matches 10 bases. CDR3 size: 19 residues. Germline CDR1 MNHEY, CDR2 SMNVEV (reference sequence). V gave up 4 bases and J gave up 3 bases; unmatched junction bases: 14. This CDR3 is CASSSSGQGRGRDTGELFF. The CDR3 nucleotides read TGTGCCAGCAGTTCCTCGGGACAGGGGCGAGGCAGGGACACCGGGGAGCTGTTTTTT.

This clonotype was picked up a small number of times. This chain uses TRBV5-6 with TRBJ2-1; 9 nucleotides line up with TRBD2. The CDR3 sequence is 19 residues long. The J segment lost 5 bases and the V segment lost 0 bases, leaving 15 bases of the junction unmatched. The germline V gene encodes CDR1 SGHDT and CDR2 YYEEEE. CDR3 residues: CASSLAPGIAGGPHNEQFF. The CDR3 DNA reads TGTGCCAGCAGCTTGGCCCCAGGAATCGCGGGAGGGCCCCACAATGAGCAGTTCTTC.

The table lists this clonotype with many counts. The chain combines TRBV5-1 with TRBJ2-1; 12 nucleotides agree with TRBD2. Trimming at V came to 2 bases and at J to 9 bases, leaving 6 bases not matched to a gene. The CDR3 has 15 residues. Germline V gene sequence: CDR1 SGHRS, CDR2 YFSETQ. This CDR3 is CASSLLAGGVGEQFF. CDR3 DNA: TGCGCCAGCAGCTTACTAGCGGGAGGTGTTGGTGAGCAGTTCTTC.

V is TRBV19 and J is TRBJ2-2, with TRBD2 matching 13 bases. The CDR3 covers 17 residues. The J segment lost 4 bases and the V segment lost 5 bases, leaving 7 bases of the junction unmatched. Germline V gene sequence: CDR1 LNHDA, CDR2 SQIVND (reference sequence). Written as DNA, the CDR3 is TGTGCCAGTAGTCCACCCGGGACTAGCGGGATCACCGGGGAGCTGTTTTTT. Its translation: CASSPPGTSGITGELFF.

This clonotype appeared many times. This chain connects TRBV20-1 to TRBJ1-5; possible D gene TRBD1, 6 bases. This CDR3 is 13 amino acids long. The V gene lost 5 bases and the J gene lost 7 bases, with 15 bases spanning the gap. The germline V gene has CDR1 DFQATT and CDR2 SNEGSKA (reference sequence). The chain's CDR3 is CSAPGVRGQPQHF. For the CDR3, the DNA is TGCAGTGCTCCAGGGGTCCGCGGGCAGCCCCAGCATTTT.

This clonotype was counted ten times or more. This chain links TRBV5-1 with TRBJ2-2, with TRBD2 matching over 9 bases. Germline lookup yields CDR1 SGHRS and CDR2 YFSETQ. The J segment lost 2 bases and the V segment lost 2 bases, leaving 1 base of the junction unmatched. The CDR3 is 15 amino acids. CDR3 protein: CASSFSGRNTGELFF. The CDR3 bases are TGCGCCAGCAGCTTTAGCGGGAGAAACACCGGGGAGCTGTTTTTT.

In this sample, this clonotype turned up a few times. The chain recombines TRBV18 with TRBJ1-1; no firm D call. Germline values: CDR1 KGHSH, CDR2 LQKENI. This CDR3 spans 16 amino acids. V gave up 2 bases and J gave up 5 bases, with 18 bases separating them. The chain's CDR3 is CASSPVASRVGTEAFF. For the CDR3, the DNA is TGTGCCAGCTCACCAGTCGCTAGTCGTGTTGGGACTGAAGCTTTCTTT.